Shown below are 14 T cell receptor beta chains from a single sample sequenced in a study of cytomegalovirus exposure and HLA in healthy donors. Primers for the PCR totalled 60 Vbeta and 13 Jbeta. Repertoires were generated with immunoSEQ multiplex PCR, while TCRdb's copy carries only in-frame clones and drops some. The table has tens of thousands of clones, over 75% seen once; the top ten hold under 5%. The sample taken for sequencing was PBMCs. The receptors come from a male donor in good health and CMV-seropositive.

This clone was seen only a few times. CDR3 coding DNA: TGTGCCAGCAGCTTATACAGGGGGCCTAATCAGCCCCAGCATTTT. As protein: CASSLYRGPNQPQHF. The V call is TRBV11-2, the J call TRBJ1-5; 9 bases are a match to TRBD1. The CDR3 length is 15 residues. V dropped 2 bases and J dropped 4; count of bases not matched to a gene: 3. Germline V lookup: CDR1 SGHAT, CDR2 FQNNGV.

The CDR3 DNA reads TGTGCCTGGGGGACACTCTACGAGCAGTACTTC. It translates to CAWGTLYEQYF. V usage is TRBV30 and J usage is TRBJ2-7, with D possibly being TRBD1 (6 bases). CDR3 size: 11 residues. Germline lookup yields CDR1 GTSNPN and CDR2 SVGIG (reference sequence). V was shortened by 5 bases and J by 3 bases, with 8 bases between the two germline ends.

The chain recombines TRBV30 with TRBJ2-7, with a weak D call TRBD2 (6 bases). This CDR3 comprises 16 residues. Trimming removed 2 bases from V and 3 bases from J, with 20 bases in between. The V gene's germline CDR1 is GTSNPN and CDR2 SVGIG (reference sequence). The CDR3 nucleotides read TGTGCCTGGAGTCCAGGAGGGAGTGGAGGCGGCTACGAGCAGTACTTC. As protein: CAWSPGGSGGGYEQYF.

This clone was detected a few times. The J gene is TRBJ2-1, the V gene TRBV29-1; D uncertain. The V gene's germline CDR1 is SQVTM and CDR2 ANQGSEA. V was trimmed by 5 bases and J by 4 bases, leaving 9 bases between them. The CDR3 covers 12 residues. In DNA form, the CDR3 reads TGCAGCGTTACCCAGACTTACAATGAGCAGTTCTTC. Translation gives CSVTQTYNEQFF.

V gene TRBV11-2 combines with J gene TRBJ2-5; D unclear. The V end lost 0 bases, the J end lost 5 bases, and 13 bases lay between the germline ends. Germline V lookup: CDR1 SGHAT, CDR2 FQNNGV. The CDR3 is made up of 15 amino acids. The CDR3 region has the DNA TGTGCCAGCAGCTTAGATCGAGCGTCCGTGGAGACCCAGTACTTC. Translating gives CASSLDRASVETQYF. The full variable domain, completed using reference TRBV11-2 and TRBJ2-5, is EAGVAQSPRYKIIEKRQSVAFWCNPISGHATLYWYQQILGQGPKLLIQFQNNGVVDDSQLPKDRFSAERLKGVDSTLKIQPAKLEDSAVYLCASSLDRASVETQYFGPGTRLLVL.

This clone was seen a few times. This sequence joins TRBV28 and TRBJ1-1; 7 positions match TRBD1. The trim removed 4 bases at V and 1 base at J, leaving 9 bases unmatched. Looked up from germline, CDR1 is MDHEN and CDR2 is SYDVKM. The CDR3 runs 16 residues. The CDR3 region has the DNA TGTGCCAGCAGTTCGGGGGGGTCAGGGGGGAACACTGAAGCTTTCTTT. Translation: CASSSGGSGGNTEAFF.

This rearrangement joins TRBV7-2 to TRBJ1-5, with 10 bases identical to TRBD1. Germline CDR1 SGHTA, CDR2 FQGNSA. The CDR3 totals 15 residues. Trimming removed 5 bases from V and 4 bases from J; junction bases left unmatched: 5. CDR3 DNA: TGTGCCAGCAGCGAGAGGGACAGGGGTAATCAGCCCCAGCATTTT. Protein sequence: CASSERDRGNQPQHF.

This rearrangement joins TRBV28 to TRBJ1-1, with D hard to call. CDR3 size: 14 residues. Germline V gives CDR1 MDHEN, CDR2 SYDVKM. Trimming pared 2 bases from V and 0 bases from J, leaving 7 bases between. The CDR3 coding sequence is TGTGCCAGCAGTTTAATTGGCATGAACACTGAAGCTTTCTTT. This sequence encodes CASSLIGMNTEAFF. The entire variable domain, with the rest obtained from reference TRBV28 and TRBJ1-1, is as follows: DVKVTQSSRYLVKRTGEKVFLECVQDMDHENMFWYRQDPGLGLRLIYFSYDVKMKEKGDIPEGYSVSREKKERFSLILESASTNQTSMYLCASSLIGMNTEAFFGQGTRLTVV.

The J gene is TRBJ2-5, the V gene TRBV27, with D maybe TRBD1 (6 bases). The CDR3 has 13 amino acids. Germline CDR1 reads MNHEY; CDR2 reads SMNVEV (reference sequence). Trimming removed 6 bases at V and 4 bases at J, with 12 bases between. CDR3 sequence reads: CASRMDRTETQYF. The CDR3 DNA reads as TGTGCCAGCAGGATGGACAGAACAGAGACCCAGTACTTC.

The rearrangement uses TRBV7-2 and TRBJ1-1; 7 bases match TRBD1. V shed 6 bases and J 1 base; nucleotides not matched to a gene: 5. The germline V gene encodes CDR1 SGHTA and CDR2 FQGNSA. The CDR3 contains 14 residues. DNA of the CDR3: TGTGCCAGCAGTACAGGGGCTTCGAACACTGAAGCTTTCTTT. Residues: CASSTGASNTEAFF.

This clone showed up many times. The chain has TRBV9 and TRBJ2-1, with 12 bases lining up with TRBD2. Germline lookup yields CDR1 SGDLS and CDR2 YYNGEE. V was pared by 3 bases and J by 8 bases, with 6 bases of the junction left unmatched. The CDR3 loop spans 15 amino acids. The CDR3, as DNA: TGTGCCAGCAGCGAGCTAGCGGGAGGGATTCATGAGCAGTTCTTC. It yields the protein CASSELAGGIHEQFF.

The chain has TRBV30 and TRBJ2-5, with TRBD2 identical over 9 bases. The assigned J gene may be wrong: the sequence end matches TRBJ2-7 better. Germline V gene sequence: CDR1 GTSNPN, CDR2 SVGIG (reference sequence). The CDR3 is 13 residues long. In DNA, the CDR3 is TGTGCCCGGGGGACTAGCCTCTCCGGCGAGCAGTACTTC. This sequence encodes CARGTSLSGEQYF.

This chain joins TRBV7-6 and TRBJ2-3; TRBD1 is a possible D gene (6 bases). CDR3 length: 14 residues. Germline CDR1 reads SGHVS; CDR2 reads FNYEAQ. Trimming cost V 3 bases and J 2 bases, with 9 bases left between them. CDR3 region: CASSLSGDTDTQYF. DNA for the CDR3: TGTGCCAGCAGCTTGTCAGGGGACACAGATACGCAGTATTTT.

The V gene is TRBV28, the J gene TRBJ1-1, with 7 bases that match TRBD1. The CDR3 contains 13 residues. V was clipped by 7 bases and J by 8 bases; unmatched bases: 10. Germline assignment: CDR1 MDHEN and CDR2 SYDVKM. The DNA for the CDR3 is TGTGCCAGCACCTTGCCGGGACAGAGAGAAGCTTTCTTT. Translated, it gives CASTLPGQREAFF.